Presented here are 5 T cell receptor beta chains from one specimen sequenced in a study of CD8+CD57+ T cells in acquired aplastic anemia. Genomic DNA templated the TCR beta VDJ and CDR3 profiling. TCRdb processed the reads anew with MiXCR; each CDR3 protein has one entry. The data show about 210,000 distinct CDR3 sequences, roughly 57% seen once. The sample consisted of sorted CD4+, CD8+, or CD8+CD57+ T cells (not recorded which) from PBMCs. The receptors originated from a human donor in good health.

This clonotype was counted ten times or more. The V call is TRBV27, the J call TRBJ2-1; 7 nucleotides agree with TRBD1. The CDR3 totals 16 residues. V shed 5 bases, J shed 1 base, and the junction held 8 bases outside the gene matches. Germline CDR1 and CDR2: MNHEY and SMNVEV (reference sequence). The CDR3 reads CASSLMTGWSYNEQFF. The CDR3 nucleotides are TGTGCCAGCAGTCTTATGACAGGGTGGTCCTACAATGAGCAGTTCTTC.

In regard to this clonotype: One end of the junction is discordant with germline, which a read error may explain. The J gene is TRBJ2-2, the V gene TRBV7-6; 9 bases line up with TRBD2. The CDR3 runs 17 residues. The germline V gene has CDR1 SGHVS and CDR2 FNYEAQ. The CDR3 DNA follows: TGTGCCAGCAGCTTGCGCGGGGGGGACGTGGACACCGGGGAGCTGTCTTGG. Amino acids: CASSLRGGDVDTGELSW. The whole variable domain, filled in from reference TRBV7-6 and TRBJ2-2, reads GAGVSQSPRYKVTKRGQDVALRCDPISGHVSLYWYRQALGQGPEFLTYFNYEAQQDKSGLPNDRFSAERPEGSISTLTIQRTEQRDSAMYRCASSLRGGDVDTGELSWGEGSRLTVL.

V usage is TRBV27 and J usage is TRBJ2-7; the D gene is possibly TRBD2 (6 bases). The CDR3 loop spans 13 amino acids. Trimming removed 10 bases at V and 3 bases at J, with 16 bases between. Germline CDR1 reads MNHEY; CDR2 reads SMNVEV (reference sequence). CDR3 bases: TGTGCCACCTCTATAGCGGCAAGCTACGAGCAGTACTTC. Residues: CATSIAASYEQYF.

The chain carries TRBV29-1 and TRBJ2-7; 9 bases agree with TRBD1. This CDR3 is 13 amino acids long. V shed 4 bases, J shed 2 bases, and the junction held 3 bases outside the gene matches. CDR1 and CDR2 (germline): SQVTM, ANQGSEA. The CDR3 region is CSVARDRAYEQYF. CDR3 nucleotides: TGCAGCGTTGCCCGGGACAGGGCCTACGAGCAGTACTTC.

A remark on this clonotype: Being one base from a much bigger clone, this may be a read error. The J gene is TRBJ1-2, the V gene TRBV14, with D possibly TRBD1 on 6 matching bases. Germline V lookup: CDR1 SGHDN, CDR2 FVKESK. This CDR3 spans 15 amino acids. CDR3 sequence (DNA): TGTGCCAGCAGCCAAGATCTGGGGGCTCCCTATGGCTGCACCTTC. This sequence encodes CASSQDLGAPYGCTF.